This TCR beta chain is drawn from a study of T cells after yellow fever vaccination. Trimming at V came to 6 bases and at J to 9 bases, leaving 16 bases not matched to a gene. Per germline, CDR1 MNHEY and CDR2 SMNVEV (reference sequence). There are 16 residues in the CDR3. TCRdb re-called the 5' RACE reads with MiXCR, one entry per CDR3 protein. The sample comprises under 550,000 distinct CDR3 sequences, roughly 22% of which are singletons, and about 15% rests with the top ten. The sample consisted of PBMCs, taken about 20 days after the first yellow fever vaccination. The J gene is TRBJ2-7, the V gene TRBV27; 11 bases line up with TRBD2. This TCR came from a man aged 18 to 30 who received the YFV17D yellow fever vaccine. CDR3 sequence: CASSFTSGGDLRVQYF. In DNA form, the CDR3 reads TGTGCCAGCAGCTTTACTAGCGGGGGAGACCTACGTGTGCAGTACTTC.